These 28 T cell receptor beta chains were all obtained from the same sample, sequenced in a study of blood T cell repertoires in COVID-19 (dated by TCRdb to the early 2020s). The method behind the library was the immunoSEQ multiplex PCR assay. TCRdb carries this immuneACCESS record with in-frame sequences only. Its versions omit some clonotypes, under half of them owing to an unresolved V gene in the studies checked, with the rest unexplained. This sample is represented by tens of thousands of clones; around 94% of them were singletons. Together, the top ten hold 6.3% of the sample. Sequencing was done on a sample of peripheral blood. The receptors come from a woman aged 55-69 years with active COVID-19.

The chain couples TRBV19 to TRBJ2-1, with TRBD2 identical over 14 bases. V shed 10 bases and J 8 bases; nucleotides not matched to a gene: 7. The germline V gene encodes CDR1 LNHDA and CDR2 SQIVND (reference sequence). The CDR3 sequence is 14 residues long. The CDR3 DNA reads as TGTGCCACCGTGGGACTAGCGGGAGCCCATGAGCAGTTCTTC. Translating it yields CATVGLAGAHEQFF.

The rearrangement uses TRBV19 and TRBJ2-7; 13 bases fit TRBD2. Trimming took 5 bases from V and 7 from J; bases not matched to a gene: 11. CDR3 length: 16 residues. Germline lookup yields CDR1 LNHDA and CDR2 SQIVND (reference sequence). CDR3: CASSLGTSGASGEQYF. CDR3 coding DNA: TGTGCCAGTAGTTTAGGGACTAGCGGGGCCTCGGGAGAGCAGTACTTC.

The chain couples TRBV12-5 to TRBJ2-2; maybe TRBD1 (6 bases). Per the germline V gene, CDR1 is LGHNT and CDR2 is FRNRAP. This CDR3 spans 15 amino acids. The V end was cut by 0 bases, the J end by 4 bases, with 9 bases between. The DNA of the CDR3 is TGTGCTAGTGGTTTGGTTACAGGGCCCACCGGGGAGCTGTTTTTT. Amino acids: CASGLVTGPTGELFF.

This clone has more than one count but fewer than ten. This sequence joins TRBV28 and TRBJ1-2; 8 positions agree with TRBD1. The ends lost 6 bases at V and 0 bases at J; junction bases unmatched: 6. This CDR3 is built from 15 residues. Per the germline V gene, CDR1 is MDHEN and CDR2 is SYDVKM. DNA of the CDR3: TGTGCCAGCAGAGATTCGGGACAGGCTAACTATGGCTACACCTTC. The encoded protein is CASRDSGQANYGYTF.

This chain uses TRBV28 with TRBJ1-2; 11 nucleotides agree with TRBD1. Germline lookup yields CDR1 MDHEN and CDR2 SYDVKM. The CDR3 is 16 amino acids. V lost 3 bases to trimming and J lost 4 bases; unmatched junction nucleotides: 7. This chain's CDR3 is CASSFRTGGSLYGYTF. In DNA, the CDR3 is TGTGCCAGCAGTTTTAGGACAGGGGGCTCTCTCTATGGCTACACCTTC.

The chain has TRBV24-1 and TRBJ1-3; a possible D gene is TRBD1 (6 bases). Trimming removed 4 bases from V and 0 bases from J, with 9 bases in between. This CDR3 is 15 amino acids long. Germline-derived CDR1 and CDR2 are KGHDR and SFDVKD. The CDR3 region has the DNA TGTGCCACCAGTGAATCAGGGGACTCTGGAAACACCATATATTTT. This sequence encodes CATSESGDSGNTIYF.

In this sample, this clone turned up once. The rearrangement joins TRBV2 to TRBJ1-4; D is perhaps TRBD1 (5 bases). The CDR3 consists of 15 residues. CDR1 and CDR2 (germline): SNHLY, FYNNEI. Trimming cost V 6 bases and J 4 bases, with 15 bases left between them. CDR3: CASRPPGLINEKLFF. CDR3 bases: TGTGCCAGCAGACCCCCGGGACTGATTAATGAAAAACTGTTTTTT.

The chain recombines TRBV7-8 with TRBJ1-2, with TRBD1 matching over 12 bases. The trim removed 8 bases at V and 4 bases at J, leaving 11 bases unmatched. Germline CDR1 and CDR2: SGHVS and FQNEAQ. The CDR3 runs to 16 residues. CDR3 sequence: CASGEGTGGEGYGYTF. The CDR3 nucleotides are TGTGCCAGCGGAGAAGGGACAGGGGGCGAGGGCTATGGCTACACCTTC. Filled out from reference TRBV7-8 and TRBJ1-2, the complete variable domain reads GAGVSQSPRYKVAKRGQDVALRCDPISGHVSLFWYQQALGQGPEFLTYFQNEAQLDKSGLPSDRFFAERPEGSVSTLKIQRTQQEDSAVYLCASGEGTGGEGYGYTFGSGTRLTVV.

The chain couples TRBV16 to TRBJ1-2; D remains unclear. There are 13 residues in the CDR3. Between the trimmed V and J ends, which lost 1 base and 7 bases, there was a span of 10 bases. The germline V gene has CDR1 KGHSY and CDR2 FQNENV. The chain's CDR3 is CASSQYPGSGYTF. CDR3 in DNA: TGTGCCAGCAGCCAATACCCGGGTAGTGGCTACACCTTC.

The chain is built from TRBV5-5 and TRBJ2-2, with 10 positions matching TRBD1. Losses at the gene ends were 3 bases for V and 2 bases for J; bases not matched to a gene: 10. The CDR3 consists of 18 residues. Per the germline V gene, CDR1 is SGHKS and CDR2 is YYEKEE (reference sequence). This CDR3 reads CASSSKGGTGVNTGELFF. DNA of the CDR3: TGTGCCAGCAGCTCGAAAGGAGGGACAGGGGTAAACACCGGGGAGCTGTTTTTT.

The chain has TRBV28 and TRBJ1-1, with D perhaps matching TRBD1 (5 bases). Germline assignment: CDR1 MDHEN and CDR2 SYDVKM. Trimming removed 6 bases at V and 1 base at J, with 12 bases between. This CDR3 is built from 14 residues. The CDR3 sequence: CASRSGVGNTEAFF. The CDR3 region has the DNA TGTGCCAGCAGGTCGGGGGTTGGGAACACTGAAGCTTTCTTT. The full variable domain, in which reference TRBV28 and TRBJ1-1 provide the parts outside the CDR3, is DVKVTQSSRYLVKRTGEKVFLECVQDMDHENMFWYRQDPGLGLRLIYFSYDVKMKEKGDIPEGYSVSREKKERFSLILESASTNQTSMYLCASRSGVGNTEAFFGQGTRLTVV.

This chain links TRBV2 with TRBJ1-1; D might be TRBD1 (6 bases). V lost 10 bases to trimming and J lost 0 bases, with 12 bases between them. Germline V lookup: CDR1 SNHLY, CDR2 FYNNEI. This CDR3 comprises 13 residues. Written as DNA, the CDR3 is TGTGCCACCCACAGGGTTTTGAACACTGAAGCTTTCTTT. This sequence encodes CATHRVLNTEAFF.

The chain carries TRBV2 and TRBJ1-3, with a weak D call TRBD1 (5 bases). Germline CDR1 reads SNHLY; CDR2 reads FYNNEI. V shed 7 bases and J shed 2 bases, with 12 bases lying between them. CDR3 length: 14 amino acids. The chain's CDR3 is CASTLGGAGNTIYF. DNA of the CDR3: TGTGCCAGCACCCTGGGAGGGGCTGGAAACACCATATATTTT.

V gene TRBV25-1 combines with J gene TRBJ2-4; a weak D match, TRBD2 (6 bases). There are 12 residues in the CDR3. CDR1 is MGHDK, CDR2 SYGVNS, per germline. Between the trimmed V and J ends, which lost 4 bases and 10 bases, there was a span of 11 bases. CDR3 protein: CASSGGVGIQYF. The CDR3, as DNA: TGTGCCAGCAGTGGGGGGGTTGGGATTCAGTACTTC.

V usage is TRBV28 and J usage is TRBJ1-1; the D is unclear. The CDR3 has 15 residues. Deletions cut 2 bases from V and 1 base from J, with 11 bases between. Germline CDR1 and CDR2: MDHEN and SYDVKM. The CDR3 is CASSLLRTGNTEAFF. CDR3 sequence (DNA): TGTGCCAGCAGTTTACTCCGGACTGGGAACACTGAAGCTTTCTTT.

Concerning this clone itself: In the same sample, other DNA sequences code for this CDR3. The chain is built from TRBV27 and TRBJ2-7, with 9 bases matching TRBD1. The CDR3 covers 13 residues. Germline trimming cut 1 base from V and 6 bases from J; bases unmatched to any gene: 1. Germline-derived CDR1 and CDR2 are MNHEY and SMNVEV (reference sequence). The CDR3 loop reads CASSLYRGREQYF. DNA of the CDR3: TGTGCCAGCAGTTTATACAGGGGGCGCGAGCAGTACTTC.

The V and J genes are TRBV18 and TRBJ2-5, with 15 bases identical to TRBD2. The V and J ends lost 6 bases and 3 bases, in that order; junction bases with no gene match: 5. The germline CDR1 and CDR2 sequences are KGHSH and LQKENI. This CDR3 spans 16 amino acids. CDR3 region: CASSSGLAGGEETQYF. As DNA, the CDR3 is TGTGCCAGCTCGTCGGGACTAGCGGGAGGTGAAGAGACCCAGTACTTC.

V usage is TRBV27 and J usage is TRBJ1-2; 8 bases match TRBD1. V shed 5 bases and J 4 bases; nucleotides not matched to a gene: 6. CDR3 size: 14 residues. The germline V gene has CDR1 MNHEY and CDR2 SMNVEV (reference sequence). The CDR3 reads CASSTQGGLYGYTF. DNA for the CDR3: TGTGCCAGCAGTACACAGGGGGGTCTCTATGGCTACACCTTC.

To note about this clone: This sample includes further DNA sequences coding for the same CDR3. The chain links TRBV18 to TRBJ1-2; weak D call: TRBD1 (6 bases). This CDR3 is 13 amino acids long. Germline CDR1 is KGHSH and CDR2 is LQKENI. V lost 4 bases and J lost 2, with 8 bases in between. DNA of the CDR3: TGTGCCAGCTCACAGGACAGAAACTATGGCTACACCTTC. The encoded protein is CASSQDRNYGYTF. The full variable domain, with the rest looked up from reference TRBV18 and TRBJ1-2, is NAGVMQNPRHLVRRRGQEARLRCSPMKGHSHVYWYRQLPEEGLKFMVYLQKENIIDESGMPKERFSAEFPKEGPSILRIQQVVRGDSAAYFCASSQDRNYGYTFGSGTRLTVV.

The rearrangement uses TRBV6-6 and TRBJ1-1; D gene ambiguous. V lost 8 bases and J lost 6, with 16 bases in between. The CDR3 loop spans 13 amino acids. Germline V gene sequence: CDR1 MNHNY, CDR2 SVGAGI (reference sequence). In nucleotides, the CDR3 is TGTGCCAGCGCCGGTTTAGGAGTGGCTGAAGCTTTCTTT. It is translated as CASAGLGVAEAFF.

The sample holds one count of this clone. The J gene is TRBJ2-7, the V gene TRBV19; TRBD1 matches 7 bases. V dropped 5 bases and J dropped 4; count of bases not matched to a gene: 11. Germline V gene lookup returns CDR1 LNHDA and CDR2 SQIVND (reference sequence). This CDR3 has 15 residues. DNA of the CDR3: TGTGCCAGTAGTCGACAGGGATTTCGATTATACGAGCAGTACTTC. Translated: CASSRQGFRLYEQYF.

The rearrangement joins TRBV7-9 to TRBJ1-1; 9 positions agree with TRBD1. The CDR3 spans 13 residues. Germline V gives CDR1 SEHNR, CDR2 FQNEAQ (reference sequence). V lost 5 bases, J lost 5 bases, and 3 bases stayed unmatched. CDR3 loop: CASSPTGGTEAFF. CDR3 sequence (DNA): TGTGCCAGCAGCCCGACAGGGGGGACTGAAGCTTTCTTT.

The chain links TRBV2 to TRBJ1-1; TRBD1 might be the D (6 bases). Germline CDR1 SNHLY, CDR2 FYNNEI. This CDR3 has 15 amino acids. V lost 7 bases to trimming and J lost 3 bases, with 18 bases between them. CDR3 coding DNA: TGTGCCAGCACCCTAGGGGGACGGGGGGACACTGAAGCTTTCTTT. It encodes CASTLGGRGDTEAFF.

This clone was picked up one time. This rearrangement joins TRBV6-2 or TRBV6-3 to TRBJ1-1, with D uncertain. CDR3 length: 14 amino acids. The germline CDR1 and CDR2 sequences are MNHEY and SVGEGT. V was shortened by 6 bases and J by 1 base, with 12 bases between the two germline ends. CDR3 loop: CASSPGVPNTEAFF. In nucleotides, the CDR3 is TGTGCCAGCAGCCCTGGAGTTCCGAACACTGAAGCTTTCTTT.

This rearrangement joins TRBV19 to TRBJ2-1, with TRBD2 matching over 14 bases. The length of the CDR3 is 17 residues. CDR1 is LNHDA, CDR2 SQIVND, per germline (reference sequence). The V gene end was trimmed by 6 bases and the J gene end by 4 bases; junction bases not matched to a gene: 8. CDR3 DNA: TGTGCCAGTAGCCCGGGACTAGCGGGAGAGTGGTACAATGAGCAGTTCTTC. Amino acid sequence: CASSPGLAGEWYNEQFF.

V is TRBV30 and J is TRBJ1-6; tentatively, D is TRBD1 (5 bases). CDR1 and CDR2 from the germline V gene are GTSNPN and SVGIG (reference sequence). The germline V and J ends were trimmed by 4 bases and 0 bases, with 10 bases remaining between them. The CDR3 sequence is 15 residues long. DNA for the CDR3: TGTGCCTGGACCCCCCAGGGCTCCTATAATTCACCCCTCCACTTT. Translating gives CAWTPQGSYNSPLHF.

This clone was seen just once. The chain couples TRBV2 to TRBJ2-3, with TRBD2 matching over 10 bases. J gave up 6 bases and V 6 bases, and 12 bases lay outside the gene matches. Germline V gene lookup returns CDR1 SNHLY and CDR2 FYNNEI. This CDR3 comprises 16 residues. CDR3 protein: CASSAGLAILGDTQYF. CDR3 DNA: TGTGCCAGCAGCGCGGGACTAGCGATCCTGGGGGATACGCAGTATTTT.

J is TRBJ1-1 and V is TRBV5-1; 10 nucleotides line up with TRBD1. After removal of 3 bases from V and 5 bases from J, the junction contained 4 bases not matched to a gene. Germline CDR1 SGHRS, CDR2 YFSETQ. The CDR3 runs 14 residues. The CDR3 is CASSYRDRGTEAFF. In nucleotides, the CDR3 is TGCGCCAGCAGCTACCGGGACAGGGGAACTGAAGCTTTCTTT. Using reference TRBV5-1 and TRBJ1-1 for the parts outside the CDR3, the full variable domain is KAGVTQTPRYLIKTRGQQVTLSCSPISGHRSVSWYQQTPGQGLQFLFEYFSETQRNKGNFPGRFSGRQFSNSRSEMNVSTLELGDSALYLCASSYRDRGTEAFFGQGTRLTVV.